Presented here are 15 T cell receptor beta chains from one specimen sequenced in a study of blood T cell repertoires in COVID-19. The repertoire was sequenced with immunoSEQ multiplex PCR; TCRdb's copy has only in-frame clones and lacks some. Of about 230,000 clones in the sample, approximately 81% were seen once. Input material: peripheral blood. The receptors derive from a woman at least 80 years old with active or convalescent COVID-19.

This clone appeared once. The chain is built from TRBV12-5 and TRBJ1-1; D unresolved. Germline V lookup: CDR1 LGHNT, CDR2 FRNRAP. Trimming removed 5 bases at V and 7 bases at J, with 20 bases between. The CDR3 totals 15 residues. CDR3 sequence: CASGNPLRQSHEAFF. CDR3 DNA sequence: TGTGCTAGTGGTAACCCCCTCCGACAAAGCCATGAAGCTTTCTTT. Complete variable domain (other parts from reference TRBV12-5 and TRBJ1-1): DARVTQTPRHKVTEMGQEVTMRCQPILGHNTVFWYRQTMMQGLELLAYFRNRAPLDDSGMPKDRFSAEMPDATLATLKIQPSEPRDSAVYFCASGNPLRQSHEAFFGQGTRLTVV.

V gene TRBV6-5 combines with J gene TRBJ1-6; 8 bases are a match to TRBD1. CDR1 and CDR2 (germline): MNHEY, SVGAGI. The CDR3 consists of 15 residues. V shed 6 bases, J shed 7 bases, and the junction held 8 bases outside the gene matches. CDR3 bases: TGTGCCAGCAGGCCACCACAGGGGGGGAATTCACCCCTCCACTTT. Translating gives CASRPPQGGNSPLHF.

This clone was seen only once. The J gene is TRBJ2-7, the V gene TRBV7-2; 7 bases fit TRBD1. Germline V gene sequence: CDR1 SGHTA, CDR2 FQGNSA. V gave up 6 bases and J gave up 7 bases; unmatched junction bases: 6. This CDR3 comprises 12 residues. CDR3 sequence (DNA): TGTGCCAGCAGGCGACAGGGTTGGGAGCAGTACTTC. The encoded protein is CASRRQGWEQYF. Together with reference TRBV7-2 and TRBJ2-7, the CDR3 gives the full variable domain: GAGVSQSPSNKVTEKGKDVELRCDPISGHTALYWYRQSLGQGLEFLIYFQGNSAPDKSGLPSDRFSAERTGGSVSTLTIQRTQQEDSAVYLCASRRQGWEQYFGPGTRLTVT.

The chain links TRBV7-2 to TRBJ2-3; 9 bases agree with TRBD1. After removal of 5 bases from V and 2 bases from J, the junction contained 8 bases not matched to a gene. In germline, CDR1 is SGHTA, CDR2 FQGNSA. There are 16 residues in the CDR3. The CDR3 loop is CASSRPTGGSTDTQYF. The DNA of the CDR3 is TGTGCCAGCAGCAGACCGACAGGGGGATCCACAGATACGCAGTATTTT.

J is TRBJ2-3 and V is TRBV5-4, with 12 bases matching TRBD2. Germline V gene data show CDR1 as SGHNT and CDR2 as YYREEE (reference sequence). The trim removed 3 bases at V and 1 base at J, leaving 0 bases unmatched. The CDR3 runs 15 residues. This CDR3 is CASSSSGGGTDTQYF. CDR3 DNA sequence: TGTGCCAGCAGCTCTAGCGGGGGGGGCACAGATACGCAGTATTTT.

This clone was detected once. The chain employs TRBV6-2 or TRBV6-3 and TRBJ2-7; D may be TRBD1 (6 bases). The CDR3 is made up of 14 amino acids. The V end lost 3 bases, the J end lost 4 bases, and 13 bases lay between the germline ends. Germline V CDR1 and CDR2: MNHEY, SVGEGT. This CDR3 reads CASSYWGTKYEQYF. The CDR3 DNA reads TGTGCCAGCAGTTATTGGGGGACAAAGTACGAGCAGTACTTC.

This clone was seen only once. This chain links TRBV5-1 with TRBJ1-1; D is uncertain. The CDR3 spans 14 residues. V shed 0 bases and J shed 5 bases, with 11 bases lying between them. CDR1 is SGHRS and CDR2 is YFSETQ in the germline V gene. DNA for the CDR3: TGCGCCAGCAGCTTGGTAGGGAGAGGGACTGAAGCTTTCTTT. Its protein product is CASSLVGRGTEAFF.

This clone was counted only a few times. The CDR3 region is CASVRQGGIYGYTF. CDR3 coding DNA: TGTGCCAGCGTCCGACAGGGTGGAATCTATGGCTACACCTTC. The V call is TRBV19, the J call TRBJ1-2, with TRBD1 identical over 7 bases. Trimming took 9 bases from V and 4 from J; bases not matched to a gene: 11. The CDR3 sequence is 14 residues long. Germline V gives CDR1 LNHDA, CDR2 SQIVND (reference sequence).

This sequence joins TRBV6-5 and TRBJ2-1; 9 bases fit TRBD1. This CDR3 is 14 amino acids long. CDR1 is MNHEY and CDR2 is SVGAGI in the germline V gene. The trim removed 8 bases at V and 4 bases at J, leaving 6 bases unmatched. The CDR3 sequence: CASGGTGWYNEQFF. CDR3 sequence (DNA): TGTGCCAGCGGGGGGACAGGGTGGTACAATGAGCAGTTCTTC.

V usage is TRBV19 and J usage is TRBJ1-5; TRBD1 matches 8 bases. This CDR3 is built from 16 residues. With 5 bases clipped from V and 0 bases from J, the junction kept 6 bases outside the gene matches. Per germline, CDR1 LNHDA and CDR2 SQIVND (reference sequence). CDR3 in DNA: TGTGCCAGTAGTGCCGCAGGGGGCTATAGCAATCAGCCCCAGCATTTT. Amino acids: CASSAAGGYSNQPQHF.

This clone was picked up one time. V is TRBV11-2 and J is TRBJ1-2, with D hard to call. The germline V and J ends were trimmed by 5 bases and 4 bases, with 17 bases remaining between them. Germline CDR1 is SGHAT and CDR2 is FQNNGV. The CDR3 contains 15 residues. The CDR3 loop reads CASSTRSSPLYGYTF. For the CDR3, the DNA is TGTGCCAGCAGCACCCGATCGAGCCCCCTCTATGGCTACACCTTC.

The V gene is TRBV7-2, the J gene TRBJ1-1, with a tentative D call TRBD1 (5 bases). V was trimmed by 1 base and J by 1 base, leaving 10 bases between them. The germline V gene encodes CDR1 SGHTA and CDR2 FQGNSA. This CDR3 contains 15 residues. The CDR3 reads CASSLGGIKNTEAFF. DNA of the CDR3: TGTGCCAGCAGCTTAGGGGGCATCAAGAACACTGAAGCTTTCTTT.

The J gene is TRBJ1-1, the V gene TRBV7-2; D is possibly TRBD1 (5 bases). Germline V gene sequence: CDR1 SGHTA, CDR2 FQGNSA. The CDR3 sequence is 16 residues long. Trimming cost V 5 bases and J 1 base, with 17 bases left between them. The CDR3 coding sequence is TGTGCCAGCAGCGCGGACATCAAAGCCAAGAACACTGAAGCTTTCTTT. It yields the protein CASSADIKAKNTEAFF.

V gene TRBV2 combines with J gene TRBJ2-3, with 10 bases lining up with TRBD2. V lost 0 bases and J lost 1; bases outside the gene matches: 10. Looked up from germline, CDR1 is SNHLY and CDR2 is FYNNEI. This CDR3 has 19 amino acids. The CDR3 sequence: CASSEALQAGGSRTDTQYF. CDR3 in DNA: TGTGCCAGCAGTGAAGCGCTTCAAGCGGGGGGGTCCCGCACAGATACGCAGTATTTT.

The chain joins TRBV19 to TRBJ2-3; 16 positions agree with TRBD2. V trimming: 5 bases; J trimming: 4 bases; junction bases outside the gene matches: 9. The CDR3 loop spans 18 amino acids. Germline lookup yields CDR1 LNHDA and CDR2 SQIVND (reference sequence). The CDR3 protein is CASSAGTSGRAFPDTQYF. The DNA of the CDR3 is TGTGCCAGTAGTGCCGGGACTAGCGGGAGGGCCTTTCCAGATACGCAGTATTTT.